This T cell receptor (beta chain) came from a study of T cells in Graves' hyperthyroidism and ophthalmopathy. Patients having uncontrolled infection, another autoimmune disease, pregnancy or lactation were not included. The CDR3 regions of TCR beta were amplified from RNA transcripts. The HTBI primer set served for first-round RT-PCR of the TCR CDR3. Each CDR3 protein is one row after TCRdb ran MiXCR on the multiplex PCR reads. The sample consists of over 200,000 distinct CDR3 sequences, around 16% of them appearing once. The CDR3 runs to 14 residues. The germline CDR1 and CDR2 sequences are MDHEN and SYDVKM. V was pared by 2 bases and J by 6 bases, with 14 bases between.

V and J are TRBV28 and TRBJ2-7; the D gene is possibly TRBD1 (6 bases). The TCR sequence derives from a man aged 40-49 years with Graves' hyperthyroidism. Sequenced material: blood. The CDR3 sequence: CASSLQGLGAEQYF. For the CDR3, the DNA is TGTGCCAGCAGTTTACAGGGGTTGGGCGCCGAGCAGTACTTC. The variable domain in full, with the rest retrieved from reference TRBV28 and TRBJ2-7, is DVKVTQSSRYLVKRTGEKVFLECVQDMDHENMFWYRQDPGLGLRLIYFSYDVKMKEKGDIPEGYSVSREKKERFSLILESASTNQTSMYLCASSLQGLGAEQYFGPGTRLTVT.